The present entry profiles one T cell receptor beta chain with its context. Its antigen is still unknown. The J segment lost 2 bases and the V segment lost 4 bases, leaving 4 bases of the junction unmatched. The CDR3 has 15 residues. CDR1 is SGHRS and CDR2 is YFSETQ in the germline V gene. This specimen comes from a study of cytomegalovirus exposure and HLA in healthy donors. Turning to the study itself: A later analysis reported the 120 or so validation repertoires used the same platform as the approximately 660 first-cohort repertoires. Study outcomes and limitations: The classifier was said to identify cytomegalovirus status with high specificity and sensitivity.

The donors were members of the validation cohort comprising over a hundred subjects, separate from the approximately 630-subject first cohort. Profiled with immunoSEQ multiplex PCR; TCRdb holds only in-frame clones, not every one. The sample comprises about 130,000 clones, over 80% of which are singletons, and around 5.9% rests with the top ten. The sequenced material came from PBMCs. The V call is TRBV5-1, the J call TRBJ2-2, with 8 bases aligning to TRBD1. This receptor was identified in a woman in her thirties in good health and CMV-seropositive. The CDR3 DNA reads as TGCGCCAGCAGCGTGGGACAGGCAAACACCGGGGAGCTGTTTTTT. Protein sequence: CASSVGQANTGELFF.